These 32 T cell receptor beta chains originate from one sample sequenced in a study of CD8+CD57+ T cells in acquired aplastic anemia. The sequenced patients had an expansion of CD8+CD57+ cells seen by flow cytometry. Profiling of TCR beta VDJ combinations and CDR3 sequences used genomic DNA as template. TCRdb used MiXCR to reprocess the reads, holding one entry per CDR3 protein. The sample lists about 160,000 distinct CDR3 sequences; 60% to 80% were seen once. Sequenced sample: sorted CD4+, CD8+, or CD8+CD57+ T cells (not recorded which) from PBMCs. All receptors come from a human donor with aplastic anemia.

The table lists this clonotype with a count of one. The chain joins TRBV24-1 to TRBJ1-1; no definite D call. V was pared by 4 bases and J by 3 bases, with 8 bases between. The CDR3 is 13 amino acids. Germline-derived CDR1 and CDR2 are KGHDR and SFDVKD. The chain's CDR3 is CATSDGLDTEAFF. CDR3 sequence (DNA): TGTGCCACCAGTGACGGATTGGACACTGAAGCTTTCTTT.

The chain uses TRBV5-4 and TRBJ1-2; D is unresolved. The V end was cut by 4 bases, the J end by 3 bases, with 10 bases between. The CDR3 contains 13 residues. CDR1 and CDR2 (germline): SGHNT, YYREEE (reference sequence). The CDR3 is CASSPRGDYGYTF. The CDR3 DNA sequence: TGTGCCAGCAGCCCACGTGGGGACTATGGCTACACCTTC.

The chain joins TRBV20-1 to TRBJ2-1, with D perhaps given as TRBD1 or TRBD2 (5 bases each). Germline values: CDR1 DFQATT, CDR2 SNEGSKA (reference sequence). The CDR3 is 14 amino acids. Trimming cost V 2 bases and J 8 bases, with 16 bases left between them. The CDR3 protein is CSARLTGFRDEQFF. The DNA for the CDR3 is TGCAGTGCTAGACTGACGGGATTCAGGGATGAGCAGTTCTTC.

This chain links TRBV29-1 with TRBJ1-6; the D gene is possibly TRBD1 (6 bases). Trimming pared 6 bases from V and 9 bases from J, leaving 30 bases between. This CDR3 region has 18 residues. From germline, CDR1 is SQVTM and CDR2 ANQGSEA. The CDR3 DNA is TGCAGCGTCATGTGGGGGCTTGGTAGGTGGCGGATGGGTTCACCCCTCCACTTT. Translation gives CSVMWGLGRWRMGSPLHF.

This sequence joins TRBV9 and TRBJ2-5, with D uncertain. Germline V CDR1 and CDR2: SGDLS, YYNGEE. The CDR3 is made up of 11 amino acids. The V end was cut by 0 bases, the J end by 7 bases, with 4 bases between. The CDR3 nucleotides read TGTGCCAGCAGCGTAGGGGGGACCCAGTACTTC. Encoded protein: CASSVGGTQYF.

The V gene is TRBV5-1, the J gene TRBJ2-3, with D uncertain. Germline V lookup: CDR1 SGHRS, CDR2 YFSETQ. The CDR3 has 16 amino acids. V dropped 0 bases and J dropped 0 bases, with 11 bases sitting between them. The CDR3 loop reads CASSLGADWSTDTQYF. The CDR3 coding sequence is TGCGCCAGCAGCTTGGGGGCTGACTGGAGCACAGATACGCAGTATTTT. Full variable domain (rest looked up from reference TRBV5-1 and TRBJ2-3): KAGVTQTPRYLIKTRGQQVTLSCSPISGHRSVSWYQQTPGQGLQFLFEYFSETQRNKGNFPGRFSGRQFSNSRSEMNVSTLELGDSALYLCASSLGADWSTDTQYFGPGTRLTVL.

The chain couples TRBV19 to TRBJ1-1; a possible D gene is TRBD1 (5 bases). The CDR3 runs to 12 residues. Germline CDR1 reads LNHDA; CDR2 reads SQIVND (reference sequence). Between the trimmed V and J ends, which lost 3 bases and 8 bases, there was a span of 10 bases. The CDR3 reads CASSIGAGEAFF. The CDR3 bases are TGTGCCAGTAGTATCGGGGCAGGGGAAGCTTTCTTT.

The chain combines TRBV2 with TRBJ1-5; possible D gene TRBD1, 5 bases. This CDR3 region has 17 residues. Germline lookup yields CDR1 SNHLY and CDR2 FYNNEI. V shed 2 bases and J shed 0 bases, with 14 bases lying between them. CDR3 in amino acids: CASSESWGAYSNQPQHF. CDR3 coding DNA: TGTGCCAGCAGTGAATCGTGGGGCGCATATAGCAATCAGCCCCAGCATTTT.

This chain connects TRBV10-2 to TRBJ2-6; the D gene is possibly TRBD1 (6 bases). CDR1 WSHSY and CDR2 SAAADI come from the germline V gene. The CDR3 contains 13 residues. Trimming took off 10 bases at V and 4 bases at J, with 11 bases between the two ends. CDR3: CATVGAGANVLTF. The CDR3 DNA reads as TGCGCCACCGTGGGGGCCGGGGCCAACGTCCTGACTTTC.

This clonotype came up a few times. The chain combines TRBV27 with TRBJ2-1; the D gene could be TRBD1 or TRBD2 (5 bases each). The J call may be in error: the DNA end matches TRBJ2-5 better. Germline CDR1 is MNHEY and CDR2 is SMNVEV (reference sequence). There are 12 residues in the CDR3. The DNA of the CDR3 is TGTGCCAGCAGTGGGGGTATCGAGACCCAGTACTTC. Translated: CASSGGIETQYF.

This clonotype was recorded only once. The CDR3 reads CASSLGQGDWDDEQYF. CDR3 bases: TGTGCCAGCAGCTTAGGCCAGGGGGACTGGGACGACGAGCAGTACTTC. The chain couples TRBV7-6 to TRBJ2-7; a weak D match, TRBD1 (7 bases). Trimming stripped 1 base from V and 5 bases from J, with 18 bases between. The CDR3 consists of 16 residues. Germline V gene data show CDR1 as SGHVS and CDR2 as FNYEAQ.

The rearrangement uses TRBV12-5 and TRBJ1-2; no firm D call. Germline V CDR1 and CDR2: LGHNT, FRNRAP. V lost 1 base and J lost 7, with 10 bases in between. The CDR3 extends over 13 amino acids. The CDR3: CASGLGRVGGYTF. Here the CDR3 DNA reads TGTGCTAGTGGTTTGGGCCGAGTGGGTGGCTACACCTTC. Filled out from reference TRBV12-5 and TRBJ1-2, the complete variable domain reads DARVTQTPRHKVTEMGQEVTMRCQPILGHNTVFWYRQTMMQGLELLAYFRNRAPLDDSGMPKDRFSAEMPDATLATLKIQPSEPRDSAVYFCASGLGRVGGYTFGSGTRLTVV.

Here the CDR3 reads CASSFMFSSNQPQHF. The CDR3 DNA sequence: TGTGCCAGCAGCTTCATGTTTTCGAGCAATCAGCCCCAGCATTTT. The chain has TRBV7-2 and TRBJ1-5; D remains ambiguous. The CDR3 contains 15 residues. Germline-derived CDR1 and CDR2 are SGHTA and FQGNSA. V was pared by 3 bases and J by 1 base, with 10 bases between.

This clonotype was picked up one time. Likely a read error: the CDR3 ends without its conserved phenylalanine or tryptophan. This chain joins TRBV29-1 and TRBJ1-2; D unresolved. This CDR3 region has 14 residues. Trimming shortened V by 4 bases and J by 6 bases, and 18 bases separated the two germline ends. In germline, CDR1 is SQVTM, CDR2 ANQGSEA. CDR3 nucleotides: TGCAGCGTTGCGGTGGAGGGAAGTTTGGATGGCTACACCCTC. It translates to CSVAVEGSLDGYTL.

The V and J genes are TRBV20-1 and TRBJ1-4; unclear D gene. Per the germline V gene, CDR1 is DFQATT and CDR2 is SNEGSKA (reference sequence). CDR3 length: 15 residues. Trimming removed 0 bases from V and 1 base from J, with 9 bases in between. CDR3 DNA sequence: TGCAGTGCTAGAGATCAGATGGGAACTAATGAAAAACTGTTTTTT. Translated: CSARDQMGTNEKLFF.

The chain joins TRBV4-2 to TRBJ2-7; 10 bases agree with TRBD2. The germline gives CDR1 LGHNA, CDR2 YNFKEQ. The CDR3 totals 14 residues. The ends lost 6 bases at V and 5 bases at J; junction bases unmatched: 7. This CDR3 is CASSPSGSANEQYF. The CDR3 region has the DNA TGTGCCAGCAGTCCTAGCGGGAGCGCTAACGAGCAGTACTTC.

The chain combines TRBV7-3 with TRBJ2-1; D uncertain. Germline loops: CDR1 SGHTA, CDR2 FQGTGA. The CDR3 has 15 amino acids. Between the trimmed V and J ends, which lost 5 bases and 0 bases, there was a span of 11 bases. The chain's CDR3 is CASSPGLPSYNEQFF. The CDR3 coding sequence is TGTGCCAGCAGCCCAGGCCTCCCCTCCTACAATGAGCAGTTCTTC.

The chain recombines TRBV7-6 with TRBJ2-5; the D gene is possibly TRBD2 (6 bases). The CDR3 consists of 13 residues. Germline loops: CDR1 SGHVS, CDR2 FNYEAQ. Trimming pared 5 bases from V and 4 bases from J, leaving 11 bases between. DNA of the CDR3: TGTGCCAGCAGCGCGGGACCAAGAGAGACCCAGTACTTC. This codes for CASSAGPRETQYF.

This clonotype was detected a few times. The rearrangement uses TRBV7-9 and TRBJ2-3; the match to TRBD1 covers 7 bases. This CDR3 is built from 15 residues. CDR1 and CDR2 (germline): SEHNR, FQNEAQ (reference sequence). With V trimmed by 5 bases and J by 4 bases, 9 bases remained unmatched. The chain's CDR3 is CASSAVTGFADTQYF. The CDR3 coding sequence is TGTGCCAGCAGCGCCGTGACAGGGTTCGCAGATACGCAGTATTTT.

This chain links TRBV6-5 with TRBJ1-6; D unclear. The CDR3 runs 14 residues. From germline, CDR1 is MNHEY and CDR2 SVGAGI. Trimming shortened V by 5 bases and J by 9 bases, and 14 bases separated the two germline ends. CDR3 nucleotide sequence: TGTGCCAGCAGTCTCCTACCTGATCGTTCACCCCTCCACTTT. Translating gives CASSLLPDRSPLHF.

CDR3 in amino acids: CSVEGRYGETQYF. The DNA of the CDR3 is TGCAGCGTTGAAGGGAGGTACGGGGAGACCCAGTACTTC. The J gene is TRBJ2-5, the V gene TRBV29-1; tentative D call: TRBD2 (5 bases). Trimming removed 1 base from V and 5 bases from J, with 11 bases in between. The CDR3 spans 13 residues. Germline CDR1 reads SQVTM; CDR2 reads ANQGSEA.

The rearrangement uses TRBV10-3 and TRBJ1-3, with 11 positions matching TRBD1. Trimming at V came to 10 bases and at J to 7 bases, leaving 6 bases not matched to a gene. The CDR3 extends over 13 amino acids. Germline-derived CDR1 and CDR2 are ENHRY and SYGVKD. The CDR3 DNA reads as TGTGCCACAGGACAGGGGGCCAAGAACACCATATATTTT. Its translation: CATGQGAKNTIYF.

The chain links TRBV20-1 to TRBJ2-3; 8 nucleotides match TRBD1. The CDR3 has 12 amino acids. Germline CDR1 reads DFQATT; CDR2 reads SNEGSKA (reference sequence). Unmatched junction bases numbered 3, after V lost 6 bases and J lost 4 bases. Written as DNA, the CDR3 is TGCAGTGCCCCGACAGGGGCAGATACGCAGTATTTT. Amino acid sequence: CSAPTGADTQYF.

The chain uses TRBV25-1 and TRBJ2-7, with D possibly being TRBD2 (6 bases). The CDR3 loop spans 16 amino acids. With 0 bases removed from V and 3 bases from J, the gap between germline ends came to 15 bases. Germline values: CDR1 MGHDK, CDR2 SYGVNS. The CDR3 protein is CASSEYSEAGSYEQYF. CDR3 DNA sequence: TGTGCCAGCAGTGAATATTCCGAAGCGGGTAGCTACGAGCAGTACTTC.

By sample share, this clonotype is medium-sized. The chain recombines TRBV7-9 with TRBJ2-3, with unresolved D. The V end lost 3 bases, the J end lost 0 bases, and 10 bases lay between the germline ends. The CDR3 totals 15 residues. Germline V gene lookup returns CDR1 SEHNR and CDR2 FQNEAQ (reference sequence). The CDR3 protein is CASSFWAISTDTQYF. In DNA, the CDR3 is TGTGCCAGCAGCTTTTGGGCTATTAGCACAGATACGCAGTATTTT.

The chain is built from TRBV14 and TRBJ1-1; TRBD1 might be the D (5 bases). Per germline, CDR1 SGHDN and CDR2 FVKESK. The CDR3 contains 15 residues. V was shortened by 4 bases and J by 2 bases, with 14 bases between the two germline ends. CDR3 residues: CASSLITGSNTEAFF. In DNA form, the CDR3 reads TGTGCCAGCAGCCTGATAACAGGTAGTAACACTGAAGCTTTCTTT.

The CDR3 loop is CASSQPPGTGELFF. The DNA of the CDR3 is TGTGCCAGCAGCCAACCTCCTGGAACCGGGGAGCTGTTTTTT. V usage is TRBV12-3 or TRBV12-4 and J usage is TRBJ2-2; D is ambiguous. Trimming removed 6 bases from V and 5 bases from J, with 13 bases in between. CDR3 size: 14 residues.

This chain joins TRBV7-2 and TRBJ2-3; D is unclear. CDR3 length: 13 residues. V was cut by 0 bases and J by 5 bases, with 6 bases left in between. The germline V gene has CDR1 SGHTA and CDR2 FQGNSA. CDR3 region: CASSLAKGDTQYF. CDR3 nucleotides: TGTGCCAGCAGCTTAGCGAAGGGAGATACGCAGTATTTT.

As to this clonotype: Because it lacks the conserved phenylalanine or tryptophan at the end, this CDR3 is likely a read error. The DNA is omitted, as the CDR3 cannot be located on it reliably, and the CDR3 follows TCRdb's listing. The V gene is TRBV10-2, the J gene TRBJ2-7. Germline V gene lookup returns CDR1 WSHSY and CDR2 SAAADI. The CDR3 comprises 12 residues, both ends counted. The CDR3 reads CASSESARGIEL.

With respect to this clonotype: This clone may be a read error of a much larger clone one base away. The chain has TRBV7-8 and TRBJ1-6; no firm D call. CDR1 and CDR2 from the germline V gene are SGHVS and FQNEAQ. CDR3 length: 12 amino acids. V lost 5 bases, J lost 7 bases, and 6 bases lay in between. The CDR3 loop is CASSRPNSPLHF. The CDR3 DNA sequence: TGTGCCAGCAGCCGACCGAATTCACCCCTCCACTTT.

The chain combines TRBV6-5 with TRBJ2-7; TRBD2 matches 8 bases. J lost 3 bases, V lost 5 bases, and 9 bases had no gene match. The germline gives CDR1 MNHEY, CDR2 SVGAGI. This CDR3 spans 15 amino acids. The CDR3 region has the DNA TGTGCCAGCAGTGACTTTAGCGGGGCGGGCTACGAGCAGTACTTC. As protein: CASSDFSGAGYEQYF.

The gene calls are TRBV5-1 and TRBJ2-7; the match to TRBD2 covers 13 bases. V was clipped by 1 base and J by 4 bases; unmatched bases: 11. The germline gives CDR1 SGHRS, CDR2 YFSETQ. The CDR3 is made up of 18 amino acids. DNA of the CDR3: TGCGCCAGCAGCTTGAGGACTAGCGGGAGTGGGGAGTTGTACGAGCAGTACTTC. Translated, it gives CASSLRTSGSGELYEQYF. Complete variable domain (other parts from reference TRBV5-1 and TRBJ2-7): KAGVTQTPRYLIKTRGQQVTLSCSPISGHRSVSWYQQTPGQGLQFLFEYFSETQRNKGNFPGRFSGRQFSNSRSEMNVSTLELGDSALYLCASSLRTSGSGELYEQYFGPGTRLTVT.